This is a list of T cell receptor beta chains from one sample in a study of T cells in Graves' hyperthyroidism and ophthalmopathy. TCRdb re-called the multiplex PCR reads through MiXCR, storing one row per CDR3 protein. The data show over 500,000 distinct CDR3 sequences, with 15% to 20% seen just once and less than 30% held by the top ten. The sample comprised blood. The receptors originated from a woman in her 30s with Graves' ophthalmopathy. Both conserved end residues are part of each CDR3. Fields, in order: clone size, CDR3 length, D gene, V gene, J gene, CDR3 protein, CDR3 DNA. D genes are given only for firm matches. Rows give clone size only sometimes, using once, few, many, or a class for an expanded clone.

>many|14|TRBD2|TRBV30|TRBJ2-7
CAWNGLAGEYEQYF
TGTGCCTGGAACGGACTAGCGGGGGAATACGAGCAGTACTTC
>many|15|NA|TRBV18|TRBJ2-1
CASSTGAGTYNEQFF
TGTGCCAGCTCAACGGGAGCGGGCACCTACAATGAGCAGTTCTTC
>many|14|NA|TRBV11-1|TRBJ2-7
CASSSRSDPYEQYF
TGTGCCAGCAGCTCCCGGTCAGACCCTTACGAGCAGTACTTC
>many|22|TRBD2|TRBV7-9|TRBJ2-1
CASSFRPGTSGNFGTRSDEQFF
TGTGCCAGCAGCTTTCGACCTGGGACTAGCGGGAATTTCGGCACCAGATCAGATGAGCAGTTCTTC
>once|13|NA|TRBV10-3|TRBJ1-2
CAIWIDSNYGYTF
TGTGCCATCTGGATCGACAGTAACTATGGCTACACCTTC
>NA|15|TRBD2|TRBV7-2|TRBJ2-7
CASSLQTSGRYEQYF
TGTGCCAGCAGCCTACAGACTAGCGGGCGTTACGAGCAGTACTTC
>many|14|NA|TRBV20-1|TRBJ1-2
CSARELTANYGYTF
TGCAGTGCTAGAGAATTGACAGCTAACTATGGCTACACCTTC
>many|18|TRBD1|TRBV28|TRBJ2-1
CASSILGPGQTQYNEQFF
TGTGCCAGCAGTATCCTCGGCCCGGGACAGACACAGTACAATGAGCAGTTCTTC
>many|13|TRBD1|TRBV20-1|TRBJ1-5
CSALDRAWQPQHF
TGCAGTGCTTTAGACAGGGCCTGGCAGCCCCAGCATTTT
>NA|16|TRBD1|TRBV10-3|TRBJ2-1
CAISDTRDRGDNEQFF
TGTGCCATCAGTGACACGAGGGACAGGGGGGACAATGAGCAGTTCTTC
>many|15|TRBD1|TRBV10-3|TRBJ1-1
CAISSEKTGYTEAFF
TGTGCCATCAGCTCAGAGAAGACAGGGTACACTGAAGCTTTCTTT
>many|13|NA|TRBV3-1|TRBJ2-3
CASSPGAFDTQYF
TGTGCCAGCAGCCCAGGGGCGTTTGATACGCAGTATTTT
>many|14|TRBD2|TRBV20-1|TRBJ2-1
CSAKGLAEYNEQFF
TGCAGTGCTAAAGGACTAGCGGAATACAATGAGCAGTTCTTC
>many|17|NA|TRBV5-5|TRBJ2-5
CARRGSLDTSREETQYF
TGTGCCAGAAGGGGCTCCTTAGATACTAGCAGAGAAGAGACCCAGTACTTC
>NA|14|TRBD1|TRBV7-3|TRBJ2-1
CASSLGQGAYEQFF
TGTGCCAGCAGCCTCGGACAGGGGGCATATGAGCAGTTCTTC
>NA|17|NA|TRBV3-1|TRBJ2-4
CASSQDRIALAKNIQYF
TGTGCCAGCAGCCAAGATCGGATAGCGCTAGCCAAAAACATTCAGTACTTC
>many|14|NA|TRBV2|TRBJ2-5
CASRARNGQETQYF
TGTGCCAGCCGCGCCAGGAACGGACAAGAGACCCAGTACTTC
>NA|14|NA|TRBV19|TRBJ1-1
CASTQVVIGTEAFF
TGTGCCAGTACTCAGGTCGTGATAGGCACTGAAGCTTTCTTT
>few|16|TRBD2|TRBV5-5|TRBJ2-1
CASSLQGLAFLYEQFF
TGTGCCAGCAGCTTGCAGGGACTAGCGTTTCTTTATGAGCAGTTCTTC
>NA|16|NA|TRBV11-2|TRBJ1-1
CASSNGRAGPTTEAFF
TGTGCCAGCAGCAACGGACGGGCAGGCCCTACCACTGAAGCTTTCTTT
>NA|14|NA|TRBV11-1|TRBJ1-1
CASSFMGGGSAAFF
TGTGCCAGCAGCTTTATGGGAGGGGGGTCGGCAGCTTTCTTT
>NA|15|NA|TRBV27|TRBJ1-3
CASSLLGYSGNTIYF
TGTGCCAGCAGCCTCCTGGGATACTCTGGAAACACCATATATTTT
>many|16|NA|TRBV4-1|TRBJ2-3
CASSQVNLVYTDTQYF
TGCGCCAGCAGCCAAGTGAATTTGGTTTACACAGATACGCAGTATTTT
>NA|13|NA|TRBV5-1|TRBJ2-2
CASSLVGAGELFF
TGCGCCAGCAGCTTGGTGGGGGCCGGGGAGCTGTTTTTT
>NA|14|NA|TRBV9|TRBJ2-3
CASSVRGGGDTQYF
TGTGCCAGCAGCGTACGGGGAGGCGGAGATACGCAGTATTTT
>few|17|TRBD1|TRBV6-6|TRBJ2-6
CASSYGTGGNGANVLTF
TGTGCCAGCAGTTACGGGACAGGGGGAAATGGGGCCAACGTCCTGACTTTC
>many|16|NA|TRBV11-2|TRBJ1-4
CASSLAQGIRNEKLFF
TGTGCCAGCAGCTTAGCCCAGGGGATCCGGAATGAAAAACTGTTTTTT
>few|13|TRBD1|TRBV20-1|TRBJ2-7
CSAEGQVGSEQYF
TGCAGTGCTGAGGGACAGGTCGGCTCCGAGCAGTACTTC
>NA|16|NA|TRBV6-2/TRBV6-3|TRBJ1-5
CASSVTPVFGLQPQHF
TGTGCCAGCAGCGTGACTCCCGTGTTCGGCCTTCAGCCCCAGCATTTT
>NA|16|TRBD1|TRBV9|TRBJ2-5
CASSPRGQGPQETQYF
TGTGCCAGCAGCCCCCGAGGACAGGGCCCCCAAGAGACCCAGTACTTC
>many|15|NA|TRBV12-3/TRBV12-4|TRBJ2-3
CASNLGQPSTDTQYF
TGTGCCAGCAACCTCGGACAGCCTAGCACAGATACGCAGTATTTT
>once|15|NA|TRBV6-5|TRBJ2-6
CASSSQPSGANVRTF
TGTGCCAGCAGTTCACAGCCCTCTGGGGCCAACGTCCGGACTTTC
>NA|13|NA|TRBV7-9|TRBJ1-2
CASSSQGASGYTF
TGTGCCAGCAGCTCCCAAGGGGCGAGTGGCTACACCTTC
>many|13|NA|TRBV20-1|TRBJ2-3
CSARYGAEDTQYF
TGCAGTGCTAGGTACGGGGCTGAAGATACGCAGTATTTT
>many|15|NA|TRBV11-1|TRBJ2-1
CASSLTRSSYNEQFF
TGTGCCAGCAGCTTAACCAGGTCGTCCTACAATGAGCAGTTCTTC
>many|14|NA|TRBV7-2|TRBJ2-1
CASSLHLSVNEQFF
TGTGCCAGCAGCCTCCACCTTAGCGTTAATGAGCAGTTCTTC
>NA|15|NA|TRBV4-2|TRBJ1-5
CASSQDFREYQPQHF
TGTGCCAGCAGCCAAGATTTTAGGGAGTATCAGCCCCAGCATTTT
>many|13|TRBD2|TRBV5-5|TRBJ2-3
CASSGGGLDTQYF
TGTGCCAGCAGCGGCGGGGGGCTAGATACGCAGTATTTT
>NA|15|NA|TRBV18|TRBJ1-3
CASAIDRTDGNTIYF
TGTGCCAGCGCCATCGACAGGACTGATGGAAACACCATATATTTT
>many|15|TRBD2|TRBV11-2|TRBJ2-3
CASRDSGSSTDTQYF
TGTGCCAGCAGGGATAGCGGGAGTTCTACAGATACGCAGTATTTT
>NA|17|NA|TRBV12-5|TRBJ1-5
CVSGPQGGPGFNQPQHF
TGTGTTAGTGGCCCTCAAGGGGGGCCGGGATTCAATCAGCCCCAGCATTTT
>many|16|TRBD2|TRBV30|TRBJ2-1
CAWRAKGLAGGDEQFF
TGTGCCTGGAGGGCCAAGGGACTAGCGGGAGGAGATGAGCAGTTCTTC
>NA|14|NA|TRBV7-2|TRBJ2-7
CASSLERADHEQYF
TGTGCCAGCAGCTTAGAAAGGGCCGACCACGAGCAGTACTTC
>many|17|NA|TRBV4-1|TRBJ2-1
CASSQDRDTFSYNEQFF
TGCGCCAGCAGCCAAGATCGGGACACCTTTTCCTACAATGAGCAGTTCTTC
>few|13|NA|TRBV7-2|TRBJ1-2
CASSANRNYGYTF
TGTGCCAGCAGCGCAAACCGGAACTATGGCTACACCTTC
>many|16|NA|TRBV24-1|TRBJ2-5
CATSDLTARGVETQYF
TGTGCCACCAGTGATTTGACTGCCAGGGGTGTGGAGACCCAGTACTTC
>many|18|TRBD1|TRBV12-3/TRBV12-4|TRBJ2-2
CASSLDSGTGGIAGELFF
TGTGCCAGCAGTCTTGACTCCGGGACAGGGGGCATAGCCGGGGAGCTGTTTTTT
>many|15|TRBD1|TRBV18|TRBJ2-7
CASSLSQGAMDEQYF
TGTGCCAGCTCACTTTCTCAGGGGGCGATGGACGAGCAGTACTTC
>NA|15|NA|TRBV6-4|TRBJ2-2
CASSDGSWGTGELFF
TGTGCCAGCAGTGACGGTAGCTGGGGGACCGGGGAGCTGTTTTTT
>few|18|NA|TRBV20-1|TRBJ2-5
CSARDHSSPFSAQETQYF
TGCAGTGCTAGAGATCACTCCAGTCCTTTTAGCGCCCAAGAGACCCAGTACTTC
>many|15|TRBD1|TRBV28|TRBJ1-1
CASSFEGGGRTEAFF
TGTGCCAGCAGTTTTGAGGGAGGGGGCAGGACTGAAGCTTTCTTT
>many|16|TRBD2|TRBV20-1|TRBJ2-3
CSARVMLAGWGDTQYF
TGCAGTGCTAGAGTTATGCTAGCGGGATGGGGAGATACGCAGTATTTT
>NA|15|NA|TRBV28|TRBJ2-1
CASSFRAGDNNEQFF
TGTGCCAGCAGTTTTAGGGCAGGGGATAACAATGAGCAGTTCTTC
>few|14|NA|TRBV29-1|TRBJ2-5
CSVALQGGEETQYF
TGCAGCGTCGCCTTGCAGGGGGGCGAAGAGACCCAGTACTTC
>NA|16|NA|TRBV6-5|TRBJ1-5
CASSYSRLGPNQPQHF
TGTGCCAGCAGTTACTCGAGGCTGGGGCCCAATCAGCCCCAGCATTTT